This T cell receptor (beta chain) appears in the sequencing data of a study of T cell responses to AZD1222 COVID-19 vaccine listed by TCRdb under 2021. Notes on the research overall: Because spike-specific TCR depth and breadth did not differ between the two schedules, AZD1222 recipients who got a second dose at roughly 4 weeks were pooled with those who got a second dose at roughly 12 weeks. TCR sequencing covered approximately 230 trial participants: nearly 210 given two doses of AZD1222 and about 26 given two doses of MenACWY control vaccine. Enrollment into the trials was organized by age into subgroups of 18-55, 56-69 and 70-plus years, and those subgroups contained roughly 160, 29 and 62 TCR-sequenced participants, respectively.

Study-wide conclusions, independent of this receptor: The whole spike protein was spanned by vaccine-associated CD4 TCRs, and dominant responses were seen in regions 160-218 and 743-854. Because no day 14 peak-response samples were available, repertoires were characterized only after the peak T cell response. Conclusions about previously exposed vaccinees are limited because only a handful of AZD1222 recipients were SARS-CoV-2 seropositive at baseline. Epitopes outside the regions mutated in the B.1.351 and B.1.1.7 variants were reportedly recognized by nearly half of the unique spike-specific TCRs. The 56-69-year group was small, and its depth increase did not reach significance, likely because of low power. Participants were mostly white British and included more females than males, and it was suggested by the authors that clonal diversity may have been underestimated. After two AZD1222 doses, both the breadth and the depth of spike-specific TCRs were significantly higher than at day 0 and than in MenACWY recipients.

The time point label, read with the paper, signifies: baseline before first vaccination. Vaccinee samples were obtained from the UK trials COV001 and COV002, which included a single-blind randomized controlled phase 2/3 trial of AZD1222 (ChAdOx1 nCoV-19) in healthy adults. Trial participant PBMC samples were collected at day 0 and day 28 after the second dose for TCRbeta chain sequencing. The CDR3 regions of human TCRbeta chains were analyzed by immunosequencing. Under the source paper's analysis protocol: TCRs in the repertoires were matched against a reference library of SARS-CoV-2-specific TCRs that had been generated with the MIRA antigen-specificity platform. Breadth was defined as the fraction of unique TCRs that were SARS-CoV-2-associated. Depth was defined as the fraction of total T cells that were SARS-CoV-2-associated. Using the MIRA data, each spike-specific TCR was mapped to the spike region that the TCR reacts to and placed in a CD4 or CD8 class. Log10-transformed breadth and depth values were compared by one-way ANOVA with Sidak's multiple comparisons tests. Imported from immuneACCESS, the table was reduced by TCRdb to in-frame sequences with V and J called. These copies leave out some clones; in studies compared against another copy, an unresolved V gene accounts for under half, and the cause of the remainder is not known. Clonal size and the V and J genes are those of that table, whereas D and trimming came from the DNA. Within this sample are some 71,000 clones, with roughly 84% of them counted one time only. The top ten clones comprise 8% to 10% of the sample.

This clone occurred a few times. The specificity of this receptor is unknown. The input lacks base qualities; no much larger clone sits a single base away. Sequences MNHNS (CDR1) and SASEGT (CDR2) are obtained from the germline V gene. Measured from the cysteine to the phenylalanine, the CDR3 is 14 residues long. Only the CDR3 part of the read is kept: 42 bases, read in frame from the first base. V is reduced by 0 bases and J by 5 bases, leaving a spacing of 8 bases between them. Sequenced here: peripheral blood, sampled on day 0 of AZD1222 vaccination. The rearranged segments are TRBV6-1 and TRBJ1-5, with the D gene not clear enough to name. The clonotype comes from an adult in good health. The CDR3 amino acid sequence is: CASSEAEGYQPQHF. The nucleotide sequence is given as TGTGCCAGCAGTGAAGCCGAGGGCTATCAGCCCCAGCATTTT.